The T cell receptor beta chain under discussion was sequenced for a study of blood T cell repertoires in COVID-19. Study-level information: The cDNA or gDNA used as material had been derived from T cells, B-cell-depleted T cells, or PBMCs.

Germline assignment: CDR1 MNHEY and CDR2 SMNVEV (reference sequence). This CDR3 region has 14 residues. V shed 2 bases and J shed 6 bases, with 11 bases lying between them. Sequencing was performed with immunoSEQ multiplex PCR; in TCRdb, only in-frame clones are kept and a portion is missing. The sample gives about 150,000 clones, approximately 82% of which show up once; about a tenth is in the top ten. The receptor comes from a man in his sixties who had recovered from COVID-19. J is TRBJ1-5 and V is TRBV27; D possibly corresponds to TRBD1 (5 bases). The sequenced sample consisted of peripheral blood. The CDR3 DNA follows: TGTGCCAGCAGTTTAGGCCAGGGTTCTCAGCCCCAGCATTTT. Translated: CASSLGQGSQPQHF.